The 20 T cell receptor beta chains reported below all come from one sample, sequenced in a study of blood T cells in healthy people across ages. Primed by a sample-barcoded 5' primer and a J-beta primer mix, a second PCR proceeded for roughly 7 to 12 cycles. TCRdb recomputed calls from the 5' RACE reads with MiXCR, one row per CDR3 protein. The sample has hundreds of thousands of distinct CDR3 sequences; around 50% are singletons. Sequencing used blood. Receptor source: a man older than 75 in good health.

The V gene is TRBV12-3 or TRBV12-4, the J gene TRBJ1-4; 7 bases line up with TRBD1. The CDR3 is 15 residues long. The trim removed 6 bases at V and 3 bases at J, leaving 7 bases unmatched. CDR3 bases: TGTGCCAGCAGCCTATCGGGACAGCCTAATGAAAAACTGTTTTTT. Amino acid sequence: CASSLSGQPNEKLFF.

The chain links TRBV7-2 to TRBJ2-3, with D possibly matching TRBD1 (6 bases). With 7 bases removed from V and 4 bases from J, the gap between germline ends came to 15 bases. The CDR3 spans 14 residues. CDR1 and CDR2 from the germline V gene are SGHTA and FQGNSA. CDR3 amino acids: CASNTRAGADTQYF. CDR3 coding DNA: TGTGCCAGCAATACGAGGGCAGGGGCAGATACGCAGTATTTT.

The rearrangement joins TRBV20-1 to TRBJ2-7; D may be TRBD2 (6 bases). Germline V gene data show CDR1 as DFQATT and CDR2 as SNEGSKA (reference sequence). This CDR3 spans 14 amino acids. V lost 5 bases and J 2 bases, leaving 16 bases between the germline ends. The chain's CDR3 is CSAGSGWTAYEQYF. CDR3 coding DNA: TGCAGTGCTGGTAGCGGTTGGACGGCCTACGAGCAGTACTTC.

This clonotype has a count of ten or more. This chain uses TRBV4-1 with TRBJ1-2; D is unclear. Trimming removed 0 bases at V and 2 bases at J, with 4 bases between. The CDR3 has 13 amino acids. Per germline, CDR1 MGHRA and CDR2 YSYEKL. The CDR3 loop reads CASSQDGNYGYTF. CDR3 coding DNA: TGCGCCAGCAGCCAAGATGGGAACTATGGCTACACCTTC.

Notes on this clonotype: This clone may be a read error of a much larger clone one base away. The chain joins TRBV6-6 to TRBJ2-1, with 7 bases fitting TRBD2. The end of the DNA is better explained by TRBJ2-7, so the J call may be wrong. CDR1 and CDR2 (germline): MNHNY, SVGAGI (reference sequence). This CDR3 spans 15 amino acids. CDR3 nucleotides: TGTGCCTGCAGTTCCCTGGGCGGGAGCTATCGCGAGCAGTACTTC. Its protein product is CACSSLGGSYREQYF.

The J gene is TRBJ1-4, the V gene TRBV20-1; no reliable D call. V lost 3 bases and J lost 2, with 16 bases in between. The CDR3 loop spans 16 amino acids. CDR1 and CDR2 from the germline V gene are DFQATT and SNEGSKA (reference sequence). The CDR3 bases are TGCAGTGCTAGCGGTGCCCGGAGGTCGACTAATGAAAAACTGTTTTTT. This gives the protein CSASGARRSTNEKLFF.

The rearrangement uses TRBV10-3 and TRBJ1-2; D not certain. Germline CDR1 is ENHRY and CDR2 is SYGVKD. This CDR3 is built from 12 residues. Trimming took off 7 bases at V and 2 bases at J, with 8 bases between the two ends. The CDR3 sequence: CAITSPNYGYTF. The DNA of the CDR3 is TGTGCCATCACATCACCGAACTATGGCTACACCTTC.

This clonotype was picked up many times. J is TRBJ2-7 and V is TRBV7-9, with 13 bases fitting TRBD2. The CDR3 covers 15 residues. CDR1 is SEHNR and CDR2 is FQNEAQ in the germline V gene (reference sequence). J lost 6 bases, V lost 5 bases, and 7 bases had no gene match. For the CDR3, the DNA is TGTGCCAGCAGCCCGGGACTAGCGGGACTACTCGAGCAGTACTTC. Residues: CASSPGLAGLLEQYF.

The J gene is TRBJ2-5, the V gene TRBV29-1; no clear D gene. The CDR3 has 11 amino acids. Germline-derived CDR1 and CDR2 are SQVTM and ANQGSEA. Trimming shortened V by 6 bases and J by 5 bases, and 10 bases separated the two germline ends. CDR3 protein: CSVGRAETQYF. The CDR3 DNA sequence: TGCAGCGTGGGCCGCGCTGAGACCCAGTACTTC.

This clonotype was seen only a few times. This chain links TRBV6-6 with TRBJ2-1; a possible D gene is TRBD2 (5 bases). CDR3 length equals 13 residues. Germline values: CDR1 MNHNY, CDR2 SVGAGI (reference sequence). V lost 5 bases to trimming and J lost 3 bases, with 8 bases between them. CDR3 sequence (DNA): TGTGCCAGCAGTACCGGGATCTACAATGAGCAGTTCTTC. It yields the protein CASSTGIYNEQFF.

This clonotype came up many times. The rearrangement joins TRBV12-3 or TRBV12-4 to TRBJ2-7, with 7 bases aligning to TRBD1. V lost 0 bases, J lost 4 bases, and 3 bases stayed unmatched. The CDR3 contains 14 residues. CDR3 DNA: TGTGCCAGCAGTTTAGCGGGGACAGCATACGAGCAGTACTTC. Translating it yields CASSLAGTAYEQYF.

This clonotype came up a few times. The chain has TRBV27 and TRBJ1-1, with D uncertain. Germline V gene lookup returns CDR1 MNHEY and CDR2 SMNVEV (reference sequence). Trimming removed 6 bases from V and 0 bases from J, with 20 bases in between. This CDR3 is built from 17 residues. CDR3 loop: CASSPRIGFGMNTEAFF. CDR3 sequence (DNA): TGTGCCAGCAGCCCCCGCATTGGTTTCGGGATGAACACTGAAGCTTTCTTT.

This clonotype appeared many times. This rearrangement joins TRBV11-2 to TRBJ2-3; 7 bases match TRBD1. V lost 5 bases and J lost 3; bases outside the gene matches: 5. The CDR3 runs 14 residues. CDR1 is SGHAT, CDR2 FQNNGV, per germline. The CDR3 is CASSRDRVTDTQYF. The DNA of the CDR3 is TGTGCCAGCAGCCGAGACAGGGTAACAGATACGCAGTATTTT.

V and J are TRBV10-3 and TRBJ2-1, with TRBD2 identical over 9 bases. The trim removed 2 bases at V and 2 bases at J, leaving 1 base unmatched. Germline V gene lookup returns CDR1 ENHRY and CDR2 SYGVKD. The CDR3 spans 15 residues. In nucleotides, the CDR3 is TGTGCCATCAGTGAGGCGGGGGGGCCCTACAATGAGCAGTTCTTC. Amino acids: CAISEAGGPYNEQFF.

In regard to this clonotype: A read error is possible here, since a much larger clone lies one base away. The V call is TRBV29-1, the J call TRBJ2-1; 11 bases match TRBD2. The CDR3 has 14 amino acids. From germline, CDR1 is SQVTM and CDR2 ANQGSEA. CDR3 bases: TGCGGCGTCAAACTAGCGGGAGTCGCTAATGAGCAGTTCTTC. Translated: CGVKLAGVANEQFF.

This clonotype was counted many times. The CDR3 reads CSVGRGGGYTF. The CDR3 DNA reads as TGCAGCGTTGGTCGGGGGGGTGGCTACACCTTC. The chain couples TRBV29-1 to TRBJ1-2; a weak D match, TRBD1 (5 bases). Germline-derived CDR1 and CDR2 are SQVTM and ANQGSEA. The V end lost 4 bases, the J end lost 7 bases, and 10 bases lay between the germline ends. The CDR3 extends over 11 amino acids.

This clonotype was recorded at least ten times. The chain employs TRBV6-6 and TRBJ2-1; no firm D call. Germline assignment: CDR1 MNHNY and CDR2 SVGAGI (reference sequence). The CDR3 runs 15 residues. The V end was cut by 6 bases, the J end by 5 bases, with 17 bases between. The CDR3 reads CASRPSVASHNEQFF. The CDR3 nucleotides read TGTGCCAGCAGGCCCTCCGTGGCCTCGCACAATGAGCAGTTCTTC.

The chain employs TRBV7-2 and TRBJ2-6, with 8 bases that match TRBD1. From germline, CDR1 is SGHTA and CDR2 FQGNSA. The J segment lost 6 bases and the V segment lost 5 bases, leaving 9 bases of the junction unmatched. The CDR3 covers 16 residues. For the CDR3, the DNA is TGTGCCAGCAGCCGTCAGGGGGCAATGATGGCCAACGTCCTGACTTTC. Its protein is CASSRQGAMMANVLTF.

A few counts support this clonotype. The V and J genes are TRBV24-1 and TRBJ2-3; tentative D call: TRBD2 (6 bases). The V gene lost 3 bases and the J gene lost 2 bases, with 11 bases spanning the gap. The germline V gene encodes CDR1 KGHDR and CDR2 SFDVKD. This CDR3 comprises 15 residues. This chain's CDR3 is CATSDTGDHTDTQYF. The CDR3 DNA follows: TGTGCCACCAGTGATACGGGAGATCACACAGATACGCAGTATTTT.

V usage is TRBV4-1 and J usage is TRBJ2-4, with TRBD2 matching 10 bases. The better agreement between TRBJ2-5 and the DNA end casts doubt on the J call. Germline V gives CDR1 MGHRA, CDR2 YSYEKL. The CDR3 runs to 17 residues. The CDR3 spells CASSKLRSGGLGETQYF. In DNA, the CDR3 is TGCGCCAGCAGCAAATTGCGTAGCGGGGGGCTAGGGGAGACCCAGTACTTC.